This TCR beta chain was sequenced for a study of blood T cell repertoires in COVID-19. Measured with immunoSEQ multiplex PCR; TCRdb has only the in-frame clones, and not every one. There are 200,000 to 300,000 clones in the sample; around 86% occur only once, and around 3% lies in the top ten. V was clipped by 0 bases and J by 7 bases, with 7 bases between them. Germline V gives CDR1 SGHAT, CDR2 FQNNGV. CDR3 length equals 13 residues. The origin of this receptor is a woman between 40 and 50 years old with acute COVID-19. Sequenced sample: PBMCs or T cells enriched from blood (not recorded which). The chain links TRBV11-2 to TRBJ1-5; D is undetermined. CDR3 in DNA: TGTGCCAGCAGCTTAGAGGCGGCCCAGCCCCAGCATTTT. Residues: CASSLEAAQPQHF. The full variable domain, in which reference TRBV11-2 and TRBJ1-5 provide the parts outside the CDR3, is EAGVAQSPRYKIIEKRQSVAFWCNPISGHATLYWYQQILGQGPKLLIQFQNNGVVDDSQLPKDRFSAERLKGVDSTLKIQPAKLEDSAVYLCASSLEAAQPQHFGDGTRLSIL.